This TCR beta chain was identified during a study of beta chain features in type 1 diabetes. Once sorted, every population was more than 98% pure. The study, taken as a whole, reports: Among patients with Type 1 diabetes, TCRB CDR3s were moderately but significantly shorter in every one of the four CD4+ subsets.

Between the trimmed V and J ends, which lost 5 bases and 4 bases, there was a span of 6 bases. CDR1 SGHAT and CDR2 FQDESV come from the germline V gene (reference sequence). The CDR3 sequence is 12 residues long. TCRB transcripts that were expressed got sequenced, as all of the isolated RNA had been reverse transcribed. Clones were read by immunoSEQ multiplex PCR, and TCRdb kept only the in-frame ones, dropping some. The sample has roughly 50,000 clones, roughly 40% seen once. On this clone itself: What it binds is not known.

This rearrangement joins TRBV11-1 to TRBJ2-1; no reliable D call. The specimen was Tregs from blood. The receptor's source is a man aged 25-45 years with type 1 diabetes. The CDR3 here is CASSQNYNEQFF. CDR3 nucleotides: TGTGCCAGCAGCCAAAATTACAATGAGCAGTTCTTC.